This TCR beta chain was sequenced for a study of blood T cells in healthy people across ages. This clonotype was seen only once. With a J-beta primer mix and a sample-barcoded 5' primer, a second PCR ran roughly 6 to 12 cycles. Each CDR3 protein gets one entry after TCRdb re-called the 5' RACE reads with MiXCR. The data contain fewer than 2,000,000 distinct CDR3 sequences, about 39% of them seen just once; the ten biggest clones take up 23%. Germline lookup yields CDR1 DFQATT and CDR2 SNEGSKA (reference sequence). V was pared by 3 bases and J by 7 bases, with 12 bases between. This CDR3 has 12 amino acids.

This chain connects TRBV20-1 to TRBJ1-2; no clear D gene. What was sequenced was blood. This clonotype was obtained from a human donor in good health. The CDR3 reads CSARISAGGYTF. In DNA, the CDR3 is TGCAGTGCTAGGATATCGGCGGGTGGCTACACCTTC.